A single sample is the source of the 11 T cell receptor beta chains below, sequenced in a study of response to subunit inactivated influenza vaccine. TCRdb reanalysed the RT-PCR reads using MiXCR and keeps one entry per CDR3 protein. The sample contains roughly 710,000 distinct CDR3 sequences, 11% to 15% of which appear only once. Source: PBMCs from blood, taken roughly 2 weeks before vaccination. The receptors here all came from a man aged 50 to 60 who received an inactivated influenza vaccine.

The chain is built from TRBV24-1 and TRBJ1-1; D not certain. V was pared by 0 bases and J by 0 bases, with 1 base between. CDR3 length equals 13 residues. Germline V gene sequence: CDR1 KGHDR, CDR2 SFDVKD. The CDR3 spells CATSDLLNTEAFF. CDR3 nucleotides: TGTGCCACCAGTGATTTGCTGAACACTGAAGCTTTCTTT.

The V gene is TRBV29-1, the J gene TRBJ1-2; D uncertain. Germline V gene sequence: CDR1 SQVTM, CDR2 ANQGSEA. The CDR3 consists of 13 residues. V lost 2 bases and J 4 bases, leaving 11 bases between the germline ends. CDR3 in DNA: TGCAGCGTTGAACGGCAGGCCATCTATGGCTACACCTTC. Amino acid sequence: CSVERQAIYGYTF.

The chain combines TRBV12-3 or TRBV12-4 with TRBJ2-3, with unresolved D. Trimming took 3 bases from V and 2 from J, leaving 6 bases between them. The CDR3 is 13 residues long. The CDR3 protein is CASSFHPTDTQYF. In nucleotides, the CDR3 is TGTGCCAGCAGTTTTCATCCCACAGATACGCAGTATTTT.

The rearrangement links TRBV20-1 to TRBJ2-6, with D tentatively TRBD2 (6 bases). The CDR3 runs to 18 residues. Germline V gives CDR1 DFQATT, CDR2 SNEGSKA (reference sequence). The V and J ends lost 0 bases and 0 bases respectively, with 15 bases between them. The CDR3 is CSARDWTGTDSGANVLTF. The CDR3 DNA sequence: TGCAGTGCTAGAGATTGGACGGGGACTGACTCTGGGGCCAACGTCCTGACTTTC.

This clonotype turned up a few times. Here the CDR3 reads CASSLEGSVGQPQHF. The CDR3 DNA sequence: TGCGCCAGCAGCTTGGAGGGATCTGTCGGTCAGCCCCAGCATTTT. The chain uses TRBV5-1 and TRBJ1-5; D remains unclear. Looked up from germline, CDR1 is SGHRS and CDR2 is YFSETQ. This CDR3 region has 15 residues. V was cut by 0 bases and J by 6 bases, with 13 bases left in between. Together with reference TRBV5-1 and TRBJ1-5, the CDR3 gives the full variable domain: KAGVTQTPRYLIKTRGQQVTLSCSPISGHRSVSWYQQTPGQGLQFLFEYFSETQRNKGNFPGRFSGRQFSNSRSEMNVSTLELGDSALYLCASSLEGSVGQPQHFGDGTRLSIL.

This clonotype showed up just a few times. Compared with germline, one end of the junction differs, possibly owing to a read error. V usage is TRBV5-1 and J usage is TRBJ2-1, with TRBD2 matching over 9 bases. The V gene's germline CDR1 is SGHRS and CDR2 YFSETQ. The CDR3 is 15 residues long. The CDR3 loop is CASRLGSGRVDEQFF. The CDR3 DNA sequence: TGCGCCAGCAGATTGGGTAGCGGGAGAGTAGATGAGCAGTTCTTC. Drawing the rest from reference TRBV5-1 and TRBJ2-1, the complete variable domain is KAGVTQTPRYLIKTRGQQVTLSCSPISGHRSVSWYQQTPGQGLQFLFEYFSETQRNKGNFPGRFSGRQFSNSRSEMNVSTLELGDSALYLCASRLGSGRVDEQFFGPGTRLTVL.

Notes on this clonotype: This may be a read error: a much more frequent sequence differs by one nucleotide. This chain links TRBV24-1 with TRBJ2-1; possible D gene TRBD2, 5 bases. CDR1 is KGHDR, CDR2 SFDVKD, per germline. The CDR3 length is 14 residues. In DNA, the CDR3 is TGTGCCACCTGTGACACGGGGAATAATGATGAGCAGTTCTTC. Translated: CATCDTGNNDEQFF.

CDR3 in amino acids: CAISRSENTEAFF. DNA for the CDR3: TGTGCCATCAGCAGGAGCGAAAACACTGAAGCTTTCTTT. The V gene is TRBV10-3, the J gene TRBJ1-1; the D is unclear. There are 13 residues in the CDR3. CDR1 ENHRY and CDR2 SYGVKD come from the germline V gene. The V end was cut by 6 bases, the J end by 2 bases, with 10 bases between.

This clonotype appeared once. The chain combines TRBV5-4 with TRBJ2-1; the D is unclear. This CDR3 region has 16 residues. Trimming removed 0 bases at V and 9 bases at J, with 19 bases between. Germline CDR1 is SGHNT and CDR2 is YYREEE (reference sequence). CDR3 nucleotides: TGTGCCAGCAGCTTGGCCGGTCGTAGCTATTCTGGTGAGCAGTTCTTC. Translated, it gives CASSLAGRSYSGEQFF.

Turning to this clonotype: The missing conserved phenylalanine or tryptophan at the end of this CDR3 makes a read error likely. The chain couples TRBV11-2 to TRBJ2-1, with a tentative D call TRBD2 (7 bases). Germline CDR1 SGHAT, CDR2 FQNNGV. CDR3 length: 15 residues. The ends were cut back, 4 bases at V and 8 bases at J, with 18 bases in the middle. The CDR3 protein is CASSYFPGEGDEQFL. The CDR3 DNA follows: TGTGCCAGCAGCTACTTTCCGGGGGAGGGGGATGAGCAGTTCTTA.

The chain links TRBV4-1 to TRBJ2-1; TRBD2 aligns across 15 bases. The CDR3 length is 17 residues. V was clipped by 4 bases and J by 4 bases; unmatched bases: 5. CDR1 is MGHRA, CDR2 YSYEKL, per germline. The CDR3 sequence is CASSPQGLAGGYNEQFF. DNA of the CDR3: TGCGCCAGCAGCCCCCAGGGACTAGCGGGAGGATACAATGAGCAGTTCTTC.